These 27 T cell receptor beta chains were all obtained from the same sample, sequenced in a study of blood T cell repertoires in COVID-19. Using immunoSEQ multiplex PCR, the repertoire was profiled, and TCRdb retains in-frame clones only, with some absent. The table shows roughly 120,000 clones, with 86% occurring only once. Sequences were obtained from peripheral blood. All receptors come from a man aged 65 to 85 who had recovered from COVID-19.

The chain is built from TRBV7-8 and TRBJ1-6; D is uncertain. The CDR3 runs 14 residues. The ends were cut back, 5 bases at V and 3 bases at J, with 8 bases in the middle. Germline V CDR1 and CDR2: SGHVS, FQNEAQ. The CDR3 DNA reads TGTGCCAGCAGCGGTCTAGTCTATAATTCACCCCTCCACTTT. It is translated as CASSGLVYNSPLHF.

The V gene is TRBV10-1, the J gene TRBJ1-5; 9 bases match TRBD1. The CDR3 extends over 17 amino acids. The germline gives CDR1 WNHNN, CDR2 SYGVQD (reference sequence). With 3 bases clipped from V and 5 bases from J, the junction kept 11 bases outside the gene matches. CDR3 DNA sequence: TGCGCCAGCAGTGAAGGTATCGGACAGGGGAAATATCAGCCCCAGCATTTT. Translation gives CASSEGIGQGKYQPQHF.

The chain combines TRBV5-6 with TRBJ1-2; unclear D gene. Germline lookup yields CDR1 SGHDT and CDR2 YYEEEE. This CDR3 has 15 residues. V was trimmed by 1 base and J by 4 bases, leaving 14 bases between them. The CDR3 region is CASSLLAGVAYGYTF. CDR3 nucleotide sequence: TGTGCCAGCAGCTTGCTGGCCGGTGTAGCCTATGGCTACACCTTC. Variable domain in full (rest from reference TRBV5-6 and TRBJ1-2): DAGVTQSPTHLIKTRGQQVTLRCSPKSGHDTVSWYQQALGQGPQFIFQYYEEEERQRGNFPDRFSGHQFPNYSSELNVNALLLGDSALYLCASSLLAGVAYGYTFGSGTRLTVV.

The CDR3 sequence is CATSSRATNEKLFF. The DNA for the CDR3 is TGTGCCACCAGCTCCCGGGCAACTAATGAAAAACTGTTTTTT. This chain connects TRBV15 to TRBJ1-4, with D uncertain. Looked up from germline, CDR1 is LNHNV and CDR2 is YYDKDF (reference sequence). The length of the CDR3 is 14 residues. The ends were cut back, 5 bases at V and 0 bases at J, with 7 bases in the middle.

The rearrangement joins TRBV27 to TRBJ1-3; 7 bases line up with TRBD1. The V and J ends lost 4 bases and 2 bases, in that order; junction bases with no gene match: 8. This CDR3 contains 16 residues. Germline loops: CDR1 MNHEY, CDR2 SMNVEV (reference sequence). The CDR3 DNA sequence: TGTGCCAGCAGTTCGTACAGGGGCGAGACTGGAAACACCATATATTTT. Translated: CASSSYRGETGNTIYF.

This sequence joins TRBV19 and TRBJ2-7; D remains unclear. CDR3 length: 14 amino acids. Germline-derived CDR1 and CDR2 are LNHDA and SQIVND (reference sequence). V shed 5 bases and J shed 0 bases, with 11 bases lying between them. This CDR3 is CASSDQVSSYEQYF. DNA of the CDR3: TGTGCCAGTAGTGATCAGGTTAGCTCCTACGAGCAGTACTTC.

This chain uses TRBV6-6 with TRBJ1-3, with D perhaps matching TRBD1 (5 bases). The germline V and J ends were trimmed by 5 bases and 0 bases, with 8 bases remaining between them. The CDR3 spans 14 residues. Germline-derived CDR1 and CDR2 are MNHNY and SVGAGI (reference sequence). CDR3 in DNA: TGTGCCAGCAGTCGAGACAGCTCTGGAAACACCATATATTTT. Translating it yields CASSRDSSGNTIYF.

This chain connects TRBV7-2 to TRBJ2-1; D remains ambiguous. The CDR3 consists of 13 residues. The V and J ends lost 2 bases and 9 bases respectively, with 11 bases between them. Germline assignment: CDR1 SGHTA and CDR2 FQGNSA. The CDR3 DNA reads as TGTGCCAGCAGCTTAAGATCCAGTGCTGAGCAGTTCTTC. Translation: CASSLRSSAEQFF.

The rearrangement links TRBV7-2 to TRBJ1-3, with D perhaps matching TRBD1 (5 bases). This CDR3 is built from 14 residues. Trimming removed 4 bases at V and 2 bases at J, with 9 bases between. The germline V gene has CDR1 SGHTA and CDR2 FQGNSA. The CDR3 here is CASSSMGPGNTIYF. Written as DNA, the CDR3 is TGTGCCAGCAGCTCTATGGGGCCTGGAAACACCATATATTTT.

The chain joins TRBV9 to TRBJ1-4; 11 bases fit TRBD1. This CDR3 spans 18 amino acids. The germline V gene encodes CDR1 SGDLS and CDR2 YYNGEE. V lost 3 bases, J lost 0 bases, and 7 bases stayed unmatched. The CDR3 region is CASSAALGQGATNEKLFF. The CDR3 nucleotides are TGTGCCAGCAGCGCTGCCCTGGGACAGGGGGCAACTAATGAAAAACTGTTTTTT.

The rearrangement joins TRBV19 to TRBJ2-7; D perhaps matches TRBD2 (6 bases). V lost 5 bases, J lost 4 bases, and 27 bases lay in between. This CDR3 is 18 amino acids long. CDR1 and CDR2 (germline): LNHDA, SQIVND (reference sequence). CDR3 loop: CASSPNGGTFPVGYEQYF. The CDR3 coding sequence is TGTGCCAGTAGTCCGAATGGGGGGACTTTTCCGGTTGGGTACGAGCAGTACTTC.

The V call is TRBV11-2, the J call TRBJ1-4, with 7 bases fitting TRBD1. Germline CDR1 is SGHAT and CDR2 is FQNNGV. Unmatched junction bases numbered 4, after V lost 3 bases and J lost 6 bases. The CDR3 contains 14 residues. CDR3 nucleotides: TGTGCCAGCAGCTTCAGGGGGGCTTATGAAAAACTGTTTTTT. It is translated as CASSFRGAYEKLFF.

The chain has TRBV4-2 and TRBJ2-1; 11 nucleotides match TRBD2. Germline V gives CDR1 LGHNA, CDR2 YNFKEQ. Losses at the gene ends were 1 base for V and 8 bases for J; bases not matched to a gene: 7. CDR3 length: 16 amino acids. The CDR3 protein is CASSQGLAGKIDEQFF. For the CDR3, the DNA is TGTGCCAGCAGCCAAGGACTAGCGGGAAAGATCGATGAGCAGTTCTTC.

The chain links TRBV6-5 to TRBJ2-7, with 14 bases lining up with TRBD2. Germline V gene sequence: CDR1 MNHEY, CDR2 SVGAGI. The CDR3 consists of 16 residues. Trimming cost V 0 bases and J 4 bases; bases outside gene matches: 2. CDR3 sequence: CASSYSGLAGEYEQYF. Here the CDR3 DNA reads TGTGCCAGCAGTTACTCGGGACTAGCGGGAGAGTACGAGCAGTACTTC.

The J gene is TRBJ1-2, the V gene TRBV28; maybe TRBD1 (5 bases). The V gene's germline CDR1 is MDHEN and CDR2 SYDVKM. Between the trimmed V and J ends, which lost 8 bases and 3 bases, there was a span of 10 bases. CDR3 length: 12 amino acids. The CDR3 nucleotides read TGTGCCAGCGCAGGGCGGTACTATGGCTACACCTTC. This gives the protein CASAGRYYGYTF.

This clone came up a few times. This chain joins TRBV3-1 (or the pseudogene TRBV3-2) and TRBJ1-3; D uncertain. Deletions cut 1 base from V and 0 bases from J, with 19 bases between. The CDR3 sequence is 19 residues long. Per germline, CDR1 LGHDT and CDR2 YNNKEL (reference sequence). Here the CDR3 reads CASSQGQRQTSISGNTIYF. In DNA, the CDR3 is TGTGCCAGCAGCCAAGGGCAACGACAAACATCGATCTCTGGAAACACCATATATTTT.

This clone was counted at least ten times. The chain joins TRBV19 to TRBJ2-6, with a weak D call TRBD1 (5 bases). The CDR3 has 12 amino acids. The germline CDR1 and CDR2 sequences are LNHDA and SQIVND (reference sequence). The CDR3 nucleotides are TGTGCTTCAGGGCCTGGGGCCAACGTCCTGACTTTC. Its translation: CASGPGANVLTF.

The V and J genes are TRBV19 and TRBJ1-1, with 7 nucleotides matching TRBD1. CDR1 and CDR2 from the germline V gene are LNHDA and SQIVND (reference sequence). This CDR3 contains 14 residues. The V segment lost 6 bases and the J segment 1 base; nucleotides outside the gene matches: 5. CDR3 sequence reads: CASRQGGTNTEAFF. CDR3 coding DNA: TGTGCCAGTAGGCAGGGGGGAACGAACACTGAAGCTTTCTTT.

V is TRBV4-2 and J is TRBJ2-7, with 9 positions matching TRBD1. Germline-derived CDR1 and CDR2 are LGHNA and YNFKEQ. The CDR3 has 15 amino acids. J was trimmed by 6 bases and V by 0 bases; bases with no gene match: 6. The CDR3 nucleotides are TGTGCCAGCAGCCAAGATAGGGGACAGGGTGGCGAGCAGTACTTC. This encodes CASSQDRGQGGEQYF.

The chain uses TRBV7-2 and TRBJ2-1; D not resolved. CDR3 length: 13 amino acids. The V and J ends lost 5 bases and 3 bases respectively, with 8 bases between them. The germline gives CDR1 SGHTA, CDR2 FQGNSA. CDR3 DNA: TGTGCCAGCAGCATTAGCAGCTACAATGAGCAGTTCTTC. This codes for CASSISSYNEQFF.

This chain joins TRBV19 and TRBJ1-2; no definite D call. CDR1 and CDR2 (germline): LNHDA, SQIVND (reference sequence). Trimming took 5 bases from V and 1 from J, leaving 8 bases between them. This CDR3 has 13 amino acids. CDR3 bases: TGTGCCAGTAGTGAACAGAGTAACTATGGCTACACCTTC. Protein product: CASSEQSNYGYTF.

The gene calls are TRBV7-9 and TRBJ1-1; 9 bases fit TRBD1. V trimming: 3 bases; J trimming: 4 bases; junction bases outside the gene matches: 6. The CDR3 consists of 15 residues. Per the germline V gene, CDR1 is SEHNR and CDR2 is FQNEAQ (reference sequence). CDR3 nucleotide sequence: TGTGCCAGCAGCTTCCCACAGGGGGCACGCACTGAAGCTTTCTTT. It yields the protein CASSFPQGARTEAFF.

CDR3 amino acids: CASSLEGFDGYTF. In nucleotides, the CDR3 is TGTGCCAGCAGCTTAGAGGGGTTCGATGGCTACACCTTC. The chain carries TRBV7-2 and TRBJ1-2, with D maybe TRBD1 (5 bases). The V gene's germline CDR1 is SGHTA and CDR2 FQGNSA. This CDR3 has 13 residues. V was shortened by 1 base and J by 6 bases, with 9 bases between the two germline ends.

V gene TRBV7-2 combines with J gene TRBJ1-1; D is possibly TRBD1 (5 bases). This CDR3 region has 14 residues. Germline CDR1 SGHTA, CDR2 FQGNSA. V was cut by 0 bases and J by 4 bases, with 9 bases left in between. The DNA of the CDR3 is TGTGCCAGCAGCTTAGCGCGGAGGGGCACTGAAGCTTTCTTT. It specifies CASSLARRGTEAFF.

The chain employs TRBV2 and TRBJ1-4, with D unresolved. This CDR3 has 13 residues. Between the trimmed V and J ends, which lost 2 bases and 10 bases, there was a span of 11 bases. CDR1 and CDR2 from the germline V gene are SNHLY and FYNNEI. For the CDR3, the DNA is TGTGCCAGCAGTGAATCCTATCTCGGAAAACTGTTTTTT. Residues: CASSESYLGKLFF.

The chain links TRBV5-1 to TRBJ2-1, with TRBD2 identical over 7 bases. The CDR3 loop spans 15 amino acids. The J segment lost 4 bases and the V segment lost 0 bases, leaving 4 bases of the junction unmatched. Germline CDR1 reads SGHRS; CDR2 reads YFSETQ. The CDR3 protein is CASSLGLAAYNEQFF. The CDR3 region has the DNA TGCGCCAGCAGCTTGGGACTAGCAGCTTACAATGAGCAGTTCTTC.

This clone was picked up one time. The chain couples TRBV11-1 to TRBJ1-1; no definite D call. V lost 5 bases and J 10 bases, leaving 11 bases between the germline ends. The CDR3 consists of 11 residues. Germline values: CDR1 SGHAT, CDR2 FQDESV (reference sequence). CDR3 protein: CASSRDKIAFF. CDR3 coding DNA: TGTGCCAGCAGCCGCGACAAGATAGCTTTCTTT.